What follows are 23 T cell receptor beta chains derived from one specimen sequenced in a study of Graves' ophthalmopathy and Graves' hyperthyroidism (dated by TCRdb to between 2017 and 2018). These reads were obtained on an Illumina HiSeq 2000. For repertoire sequencing, TCR beta CDR3 regions were amplified from RNA transcripts. A first-round RT-PCR used HTBI primers with the Qiagen OneStep RT-PCR kit, followed by a second-round multiplex PCR, size selection and purification. The public reads were reanalyzed by TCRdb: fastp trimming at Q25, MiXCR alignment, in-frame beta chains only. When rows share a CDR3 protein, they turn into one entry using the most common DNA and genes. The sample records approximately 640,000 distinct CDR3 sequences, approximately 39% of which are singletons. The ten most abundant clones make up more than 2.5% of the sample. The source material was peripheral blood. The source is an adult man with Graves' ophthalmopathy.

This clonotype was observed at least ten times. The chain combines TRBV12-3 or TRBV12-4 with TRBJ1-5; tentatively, D is TRBD1 (6 bases). The CDR3 is 13 residues long. V shed 7 bases and J shed 6 bases, with 13 bases lying between them. The CDR3, as DNA: TGTGCCAGCAATGACGGAGGGGGTCAGCCCCAGCATTTT. As protein: CASNDGGGQPQHF.

On this clonotype itself: No conserved phenylalanine or tryptophan ends this CDR3, so it is likely a read error. The chain links TRBV2 to TRBJ1-5, with 7 bases lining up with TRBD1. This CDR3 spans 15 amino acids. With V trimmed by 3 bases and J by 2 bases, 4 bases remained unmatched. The germline V gene has CDR1 SNHLY and CDR2 FYNNEI. CDR3 region: CASSEPQGGNQPQHL. In DNA, the CDR3 is TGTGCCAGCAGTGAGCCTCAGGGGGGCAATCAGCCCCAGCATTTA.

This clonotype was seen many times. The chain couples TRBV19 to TRBJ2-2; 10 nucleotides match TRBD1. V lost 9 bases and J lost 6; bases outside the gene matches: 7. Germline V gene lookup returns CDR1 LNHDA and CDR2 SQIVND (reference sequence). The CDR3 contains 14 residues. CDR3 sequence: CASGTGDHAGELFF. The CDR3 DNA reads TGTGCCAGCGGGACAGGGGATCACGCCGGGGAGCTGTTTTTT.

This clonotype occurred many times. This chain joins TRBV20-1 and TRBJ1-1; tentative D call: TRBD1 (5 bases). The CDR3 is 11 amino acids. Germline-derived CDR1 and CDR2 are DFQATT and SNEGSKA (reference sequence). V gave up 6 bases and J gave up 4 bases, with 9 bases separating them. The CDR3: CSALRGTEAFF. The CDR3 nucleotides are TGCAGTGCACTGAGGGGCACTGAAGCTTTCTTT.

This clonotype has only a few counts. The V call is TRBV4-3, the J call TRBJ2-5; TRBD1 matches 8 bases. V lost 2 bases and J lost 6; bases outside the gene matches: 14. Germline V gene sequence: CDR1 LGHNA, CDR2 YSLEER. This CDR3 comprises 17 residues. This CDR3 reads CASSQTSDRGERKTQYF. In DNA form, the CDR3 reads TGCGCCAGCAGCCAAACCTCAGACAGGGGCGAAAGAAAGACCCAGTACTTC.

V is TRBV10-3 and J is TRBJ2-5, with D tentatively TRBD2 (6 bases). Germline V CDR1 and CDR2: ENHRY, SYGVKD. V lost 10 bases and J lost 7, with 22 bases in between. The CDR3 loop spans 14 amino acids. The CDR3 sequence is CASRPSLALVTQYF. CDR3 nucleotide sequence: TGTGCCAGCAGGCCTTCACTAGCTCTCGTGACCCAGTACTTC.

At least ten counts were recorded for this clonotype. V usage is TRBV27 and J usage is TRBJ1-6; no firm D call. The CDR3 length is 12 residues. CDR1 is MNHEY and CDR2 is SMNVEV in the germline V gene (reference sequence). Trimming stripped 5 bases from V and 8 bases from J, with 7 bases between. Here the CDR3 DNA reads TGTGCCAGCAGTCCCAACGATTCACCCCTCCACTTT. This translates into CASSPNDSPLHF.

Regarding this clonotype: One junction end disagrees with the germline gene, perhaps due to a read error. The chain couples TRBV4-2 to TRBJ1-2; 9 bases line up with TRBD1. Looked up from germline, CDR1 is LGHNA and CDR2 is YNFKEQ. CDR3 length equals 13 residues. CDR3 sequence: CASSSTGGYGYAF. The CDR3 DNA reads TGTGCCAGCAGTTCCACAGGGGGCTATGGCTACGCCTTC.

Remarks on this clonotype: A much larger clone lies a single base off, so this may be a read error. This chain links TRBV9 with TRBJ1-1, with D possibly TRBD1 on 5 matching bases. This CDR3 has 15 residues. The germline V gene encodes CDR1 SGDLS and CDR2 YYNGEE. CDR3 in amino acids: CASSVGGTGNTGAFF. The CDR3 DNA sequence: TGTGCCAGCAGCGTAGGGGGGACCGGGAACACTGGAGCTTTCTTT.

The V call is TRBV12-3 or TRBV12-4, the J call TRBJ1-1; unclear D gene. Deletions cut 7 bases from V and 4 bases from J, with 16 bases between. The CDR3 contains 14 residues. CDR3 in DNA: TGTGCCAGCACTCCTGACCACATCGGCACTGAAGCTTTCTTT. Amino acid sequence: CASTPDHIGTEAFF.

The chain recombines TRBV11-2 with TRBJ2-2; 13 nucleotides line up with TRBD2. The CDR3 consists of 18 residues. The germline CDR1 and CDR2 sequences are SGHAT and FQNNGV. V was pared by 5 bases and J by 5 bases, with 11 bases of the junction left unmatched. This CDR3 reads CASSRLSGLAGDTGELFF. CDR3 coding DNA: TGTGCCAGCAGCCGGCTCTCTGGACTAGCGGGAGATACCGGGGAGCTGTTTTTT. Drawing the rest from reference TRBV11-2 and TRBJ2-2, the complete variable domain is EAGVAQSPRYKIIEKRQSVAFWCNPISGHATLYWYQQILGQGPKLLIQFQNNGVVDDSQLPKDRFSAERLKGVDSTLKIQPAKLEDSAVYLCASSRLSGLAGDTGELFFGEGSRLTVL.

This clonotype was seen at least ten times. The chain joins TRBV6-6 to TRBJ1-4, with TRBD1 matching over 9 bases. Trimming took 5 bases from V and 5 from J; bases not matched to a gene: 3. CDR1 and CDR2 (germline): MNHNY, SVGAGI (reference sequence). The CDR3 length is 14 residues. The CDR3 coding sequence is TGTGCCAGCAGTACCGGGACAGGGAATGAAAAACTGTTTTTT. Encoded protein: CASSTGTGNEKLFF.

This clonotype has ten or more counts. This sequence joins TRBV20-1 and TRBJ2-5; D is unresolved. The germline V gene encodes CDR1 DFQATT and CDR2 SNEGSKA (reference sequence). V lost 1 base and J lost 0, with 6 bases in between. This CDR3 has 13 residues. Here the CDR3 reads CSARGPNQETQYF. The CDR3, as DNA: TGCAGTGCTAGAGGACCAAACCAAGAGACCCAGTACTTC.

Details on this clonotype: One end of the junction does not line up with germline, which may come from a read error. The chain joins TRBV19 to TRBJ2-2; tentatively, D is TRBD2 (5 bases). Per germline, CDR1 LNHDA and CDR2 SQIVND (reference sequence). CDR3 length: 15 amino acids. The CDR3 DNA reads as TGTGCCAGTAGTATGAGACCGGGGAACACCGGGAAGCTGTTTTTT. It encodes CASSMRPGNTGKLFF.

This clonotype was counted ten times or more. V gene TRBV19 combines with J gene TRBJ2-7; D unresolved. Deletions cut 4 bases from V and 5 bases from J, with 15 bases between. The CDR3 extends over 14 amino acids. Germline CDR1 and CDR2: LNHDA and SQIVND (reference sequence). In DNA, the CDR3 is TGTGCCAGTAGTAGTAGGGCCGAGGCCGACGAGCAGTACTTC. Translation gives CASSSRAEADEQYF. Full variable domain (outside the CDR3, taken from reference TRBV19 and TRBJ2-7): DGGITQSPKYLFRKEGQNVTLSCEQNLNHDAMYWYRQDPGQGLRLIYYSQIVNDFQKGDIAEGYSVSREKKESFPLTVTSAQKNPTAFYLCASSSRAEADEQYFGPGTRLTVT.

This clonotype showed up many times. The V gene is TRBV7-3, the J gene TRBJ2-7; perhaps TRBD2 as D (5 bases). Trimming took 5 bases from V and 1 from J, leaving 18 bases between them. This CDR3 contains 16 residues. Looked up from germline, CDR1 is SGHTA and CDR2 is FQGTGA. The CDR3 DNA reads as TGTGCCAGCAGCCCACTCCATGCCACGGGGTCCTACGAGCAGTACTTC. Amino acids: CASSPLHATGSYEQYF.

At least ten counts were recorded for this clonotype. The chain uses TRBV29-1 and TRBJ1-1, with D possibly matching TRBD1 (5 bases). Germline CDR1 is SQVTM and CDR2 is ANQGSEA. There are 12 residues in the CDR3. With 4 bases removed from V and 0 bases from J, the gap between germline ends came to 6 bases. The CDR3 DNA reads TGCAGCGTTGGACAGATGAACACTGAAGCTTTCTTT. Translation gives CSVGQMNTEAFF.

The chain is built from TRBV7-2 and TRBJ2-4; TRBD1 agrees at 9 bases. CDR3 length equals 16 residues. V lost 1 base to trimming and J lost 5 bases; unmatched junction nucleotides: 6. CDR1 is SGHTA and CDR2 is FQGNSA in the germline V gene. This chain's CDR3 is CASSLVAQGAQNIQYF. As DNA, the CDR3 is TGTGCCAGCAGCTTAGTAGCACAGGGGGCCCAAAACATTCAGTACTTC. Complete variable domain (other parts from reference TRBV7-2 and TRBJ2-4): GAGVSQSPSNKVTEKGKDVELRCDPISGHTALYWYRQSLGQGLEFLIYFQGNSAPDKSGLPSDRFSAERTGGSVSTLTIQRTQQEDSAVYLCASSLVAQGAQNIQYFGAGTRLSVL.

Ten or more counts support this clonotype. This chain uses TRBV11-2 with TRBJ1-1; D is undetermined. Between the trimmed V and J ends, which lost 0 bases and 10 bases, there was a span of 24 bases. CDR1 SGHAT and CDR2 FQNNGV come from the germline V gene. The CDR3 is 17 residues long. CDR3 in amino acids: CASSLDVQAAGLSGAFF. In DNA, the CDR3 is TGTGCCAGCAGCTTAGATGTTCAAGCGGCAGGACTCTCTGGAGCTTTCTTT.

V usage is TRBV20-1 and J usage is TRBJ1-6, with D tentatively TRBD1 (5 bases). V was trimmed by 4 bases and J by 5 bases, leaving 18 bases between them. The CDR3 sequence is 16 residues long. Germline assignment: CDR1 DFQATT and CDR2 SNEGSKA (reference sequence). The chain's CDR3 is CSAKGLIGADNSPLHF. In DNA, the CDR3 is TGCAGTGCTAAAGGACTGATAGGGGCAGATAATTCACCCCTCCACTTT.

The J gene is TRBJ2-2, the V gene TRBV7-9; the D is unclear. Trimming left V 1 base short and J 7 bases short, with 4 bases between. The CDR3 has 12 residues. Germline V lookup: CDR1 SEHNR, CDR2 FQNEAQ (reference sequence). This CDR3 reads CASSLVNGELFF. CDR3 sequence (DNA): TGTGCCAGCAGCTTAGTCAACGGGGAGCTGTTTTTT.

The rearrangement links TRBV19 to TRBJ2-3; the D is unclear. The ends were cut back, 1 base at V and 2 bases at J, with 13 bases in the middle. The CDR3 extends over 16 amino acids. In germline, CDR1 is LNHDA, CDR2 SQIVND (reference sequence). The CDR3 sequence is CASSIVGNSFTDTQYF. For the CDR3, the DNA is TGTGCCAGTAGTATAGTAGGGAACAGCTTCACAGATACGCAGTATTTT.

As regards this clonotype: One base away lies a much larger clone, so this may be a sequencing read error. The chain uses TRBV12-3 or TRBV12-4 and TRBJ2-5; D unresolved. This CDR3 is 14 amino acids long. This CDR3 reads CASSLRTPQETLYF. CDR3 DNA: TGTGCCAGCAGCCTCAGGACCCCTCAAGAGACCCTGTACTTC.